The 16 T cell receptor beta chains below all came from one sample that was sequenced in a study of cytomegalovirus exposure and HLA in healthy donors. The primer mix had 60 Vbeta and 13 Jbeta primers. This table comes from immunoSEQ multiplex PCR, and its TCRdb copy is limited to in-frame clones, with some not included. The sample consists of 150,000 to 200,000 clones, 80% of them appearing once. What was sequenced was PBMCs. Receptor source: a boy younger than 18 in good health and CMV-seronegative.

V usage is TRBV5-1 and J usage is TRBJ1-2, with D perhaps TRBD1 (5 bases). CDR1 is SGHRS and CDR2 is YFSETQ in the germline V gene. V gave up 4 bases and J gave up 5 bases, with 18 bases separating them. CDR3 length: 15 amino acids. The CDR3 DNA reads TGCGCCAGCAGCGTGACTCCAGGGATAAGTTATGGCTACACCTTC. The encoded protein is CASSVTPGISYGYTF.

This clone occurred a few times. DNA for the CDR3: TGTGCCAGCAGCTTCCTGGACAGGGGGTATCCGGAGCAGTACTTC. Its protein is CASSFLDRGYPEQYF. This chain uses TRBV7-8 with TRBJ2-7; 10 bases map to TRBD1. Losses at the gene ends were 3 bases for V and 7 bases for J; bases not matched to a gene: 9. Germline V gene lookup returns CDR1 SGHVS and CDR2 FQNEAQ. CDR3 size: 15 residues.

This clone was counted once. The chain combines TRBV29-1 with TRBJ2-4; 11 nucleotides match TRBD1. CDR1 SQVTM and CDR2 ANQGSEA come from the germline V gene. The CDR3 consists of 17 residues. The V and J ends lost 5 bases and 8 bases, in that order; junction bases with no gene match: 17. CDR3 in DNA: TGCAGCGTTTCTCCCGGACAGGGGGCGTTATTTAATGACATTCAGTACTTC. Translating it yields CSVSPGQGALFNDIQYF.

V usage is TRBV19 and J usage is TRBJ2-7, with 9 bases matching TRBD2. V was pared by 5 bases and J by 2 bases, with 10 bases of the junction left unmatched. Germline loops: CDR1 LNHDA, CDR2 SQIVND (reference sequence). CDR3 length: 16 residues. The CDR3: CASSFKHSGGAYEQYF. CDR3 nucleotides: TGTGCCAGTAGTTTCAAGCATAGCGGGGGCGCCTACGAGCAGTACTTC. The full variable domain, completed using reference TRBV19 and TRBJ2-7, is DGGITQSPKYLFRKEGQNVTLSCEQNLNHDAMYWYRQDPGQGLRLIYYSQIVNDFQKGDIAEGYSVSREKKESFPLTVTSAQKNPTAFYLCASSFKHSGGAYEQYFGPGTRLTVT.

The chain is built from TRBV11-3 and TRBJ1-1; TRBD1 might be the D (6 bases). Germline CDR1 is SGHNT and CDR2 is YENEEA. V lost 3 bases and J lost 1, with 15 bases in between. The CDR3 covers 16 residues. CDR3 sequence reads: CASSFWGGTRNTEAFF. CDR3 DNA sequence: TGTGCCAGCAGCTTCTGGGGAGGGACAAGGAACACTGAAGCTTTCTTT.

The rearrangement links TRBV6-4 to TRBJ2-5; D may be TRBD1 (6 bases). Trimming took 7 bases from V and 4 from J, leaving 22 bases between them. Germline values: CDR1 MRHNA, CDR2 SNTAGT. The length of the CDR3 is 16 residues. The DNA for the CDR3 is TGTGCCAGCACCGAATGGGGCAGGGGTGGAGGAGAGACCCAGTACTTC. Encoded protein: CASTEWGRGGGETQYF.

This clone has only one observation. The J gene is TRBJ2-5, the V gene TRBV6-5; TRBD2 matches 7 bases. With the DNA end fitting TRBJ2-7 better, the J assignment may be wrong. Germline values: CDR1 MNHEY, CDR2 SVGAGI. This CDR3 is 15 amino acids long. CDR3 nucleotides: TGTGCCAGCAGTTATAGAGAAGGGACTACCTACGAGCAGTACTTC. It encodes CASSYREGTTYEQYF.

The gene calls are TRBV19 and TRBJ2-7; maybe TRBD1 (6 bases). V was clipped by 7 bases and J by 3 bases, with 19 bases between them. Germline assignment: CDR1 LNHDA and CDR2 SQIVND (reference sequence). The CDR3 totals 15 residues. CDR3 DNA: TGTGCCAGTACCCCGACAGGAACTAACTACTACGAGCAGTACTTC. Protein product: CASTPTGTNYYEQYF.

V gene TRBV30 combines with J gene TRBJ1-5; D unclear. V lost 3 bases to trimming and J lost 2 bases, with 14 bases between them. This CDR3 is built from 15 residues. From germline, CDR1 is GTSNPN and CDR2 SVGIG (reference sequence). In DNA, the CDR3 is TGTGCCTGGAGCGCAGTCAGGCGAGGCAATCAGCCCCAGCATTTT. Its translation: CAWSAVRRGNQPQHF.

This chain joins TRBV2 and TRBJ2-2, with a possible D match to TRBD1 (6 bases). Deletions cut 10 bases from V and 0 bases from J, with 12 bases between. The CDR3 is 14 amino acids. Germline V gene data show CDR1 as SNHLY and CDR2 as FYNNEI. CDR3 protein: CAMSGTTNTGELFF. Here the CDR3 DNA reads TGTGCCATGTCCGGGACAACGAACACCGGGGAGCTGTTTTTT.

This clone has just a few counts. The V and J genes are TRBV19 and TRBJ1-2, with D maybe TRBD1 (5 bases). Germline CDR1 is LNHDA and CDR2 is SQIVND (reference sequence). V lost 3 bases to trimming and J lost 7 bases, with 12 bases between them. This CDR3 comprises 13 residues. The CDR3 loop is CASSIGQGAGYTF. In DNA, the CDR3 is TGTGCCAGTAGTATCGGGCAGGGCGCTGGCTACACCTTC. The whole variable domain, remainder taken from reference TRBV19 and TRBJ1-2, is DGGITQSPKYLFRKEGQNVTLSCEQNLNHDAMYWYRQDPGQGLRLIYYSQIVNDFQKGDIAEGYSVSREKKESFPLTVTSAQKNPTAFYLCASSIGQGAGYTFGSGTRLTVV.

This chain links TRBV29-1 with TRBJ1-5, with D tentatively TRBD1 (6 bases). Germline V CDR1 and CDR2: SQVTM, ANQGSEA. Trimming took 0 bases from V and 3 from J, leaving 9 bases between them. This CDR3 has 14 amino acids. CDR3 sequence (DNA): TGCAGCGTTGAAGAAACAGGGAACAATCAGCCCCAGCATTTT. This codes for CSVEETGNNQPQHF.

This chain joins TRBV6-1 and TRBJ1-2; 7 bases agree with TRBD1. CDR1 and CDR2 (germline): MNHNS, SASEGT. The CDR3 is made up of 12 amino acids. The junction had 4 bases not matched to a gene; V was cut back by 5 bases and J by 7 bases. The CDR3 sequence is CASSLHRGGYTF. The CDR3 coding sequence is TGTGCCAGCAGTCTTCACAGGGGTGGCTACACCTTC.

The chain uses TRBV9 and TRBJ1-4, with 8 bases that match TRBD1. V was clipped by 0 bases and J by 6 bases; unmatched bases: 4. Germline lookup yields CDR1 SGDLS and CDR2 YYNGEE. The CDR3 consists of 15 residues. This chain's CDR3 is CASSVDSRGHEKLFF. The CDR3 coding sequence is TGTGCCAGCAGCGTAGATAGCAGGGGGCATGAAAAACTGTTTTTT.

The rearrangement uses TRBV6-1 and TRBJ2-5; 11 positions agree with TRBD2. With V trimmed by 11 bases and J by 1 base, 9 bases remained unmatched. This CDR3 is 15 amino acids long. Germline V gives CDR1 MNHNS, CDR2 SASEGT. The CDR3 protein is CAGDTSGGVQETQYF. As DNA, the CDR3 is TGTGCCGGTGACACTAGCGGGGGAGTCCAAGAGACCCAGTACTTC.

CDR3 protein: CASSVASGGVGTEAFF. CDR3 sequence (DNA): TGTGCCAGCAGCGTAGCTTCGGGCGGGGTGGGCACTGAAGCTTTCTTT. The rearrangement links TRBV9 to TRBJ1-1; no clear D gene. V was cut by 0 bases and J by 4 bases, with 16 bases left in between. In germline, CDR1 is SGDLS, CDR2 YYNGEE. The CDR3 spans 16 residues.